This T cell receptor beta chain appears in the sequencing data of a study of T cells in Graves' hyperthyroidism and ophthalmopathy. Patients having uncontrolled infection, another autoimmune disease, pregnancy or lactation were not included. Thyroid ultrasound and orbital computed tomography, with clinical symptoms and serum thyroxine and TRAb, informed diagnoses. Amplification of TCR beta CDR3 regions was performed using RNA transcripts as template. In the first-round RT-PCR of the TCR CDR3, the HTBI primer set was used. From the multiplex PCR reads, TCRdb called clonotypes with MiXCR, one entry per CDR3 protein. Of about 550,000 distinct CDR3 sequences in the sample, roughly 20% were seen once. Points on this clonotype: Its antigen remains unknown.

Regarding the study as a whole: Prediction of ophthalmopathy progression came a median approximately 6 months pre-onset. Most clonotypes expanded in thyroid above 0.001 were likewise present in blood.

The source is a man younger than 30 with Graves' hyperthyroidism. Input material: blood.

In nucleotides, the CDR3 is TGTGCCAGCAGACCTGGCCCCGCCTGGGAGCAGTACTTC. This encodes CASRPGPAWEQYF. V gene TRBV12-3 or TRBV12-4 combines with J gene TRBJ2-7; D is unclear. This CDR3 region has 13 residues. Trimming took 6 bases from V and 7 from J, leaving 16 bases between them.